These T cell receptor beta chains were read from a single sample in a study of post-analysis software for immune sequencing data. TCRdb fed the PCR reads into MiXCR, producing one record per CDR3 protein. This table holds around 250,000 distinct CDR3 sequences, 35% to 40% found once. Sequencing was performed on blood. The receptor set was obtained from a girl aged 10-17 years with multiple sclerosis. The CDR3 runs from the conserved cysteine through the conserved F or W. A D gene is named only where the DNA matches it firmly. Some rows mark clone size as missing; the rest say once, few, many or name a class of expanded clone.

D gene: -
V gene: TRBV5-1
J gene: TRBJ1-1
clone size: -
CDR3 DNA: TGCGCCAGCAGCTTGGCCAAAGGGGAGCGCGCTGAAGCTTTCTTT
CDR3 protein: CASSLAKGERAEAFF

D gene: TRBD1
V gene: TRBV9
J gene: TRBJ1-5
clone size: -
CDR3 DNA: TGTGCCAGCAGCGTGGACGACAGGGGCCCTCGTCCCCAGCATTTT
CDR3 protein: CASSVDDRGPRPQHF

D gene: -
V gene: TRBV28
J gene: TRBJ1-3
clone size: -
CDR3 DNA: TGTGCCAGCAGTTCCCAGTCGACCAGAAACACCATATATTTT
CDR3 protein: CASSSQSTRNTIYF

D gene: -
V gene: TRBV10-3
J gene: TRBJ1-2
clone size: -
CDR3 DNA: TGTGCCACCCGACTTTGGGAGCAGGGAATAGATGGCTACACCTTC
CDR3 protein: CATRLWEQGIDGYTF

D gene: TRBD1
V gene: TRBV5-1
J gene: TRBJ1-2
clone size: -
CDR3 DNA: TGCGCCAGCAGCTCTCAAGGACAGGGCGACTATGGCTACACCTTC
CDR3 protein: CASSSQGQGDYGYTF

D gene: -
V gene: TRBV19
J gene: TRBJ2-5
clone size: few
CDR3 DNA: TGTGCCAGTAGTAGCCCCTCCCGGGCCGGACAAGAGACCCAGTACTTC
CDR3 protein: CASSSPSRAGQETQYF

D gene: TRBD1
V gene: TRBV28
J gene: TRBJ2-5
clone size: many
CDR3 DNA: TGTGCCAGCAGTACCGGGACAGTTGTAGAGACCCAGTACTTC
CDR3 protein: CASSTGTVVETQYF

D gene: TRBD2
V gene: TRBV5-1
J gene: TRBJ2-3
clone size: many
CDR3 DNA: TGCGCCAGCAGCTTGGGGGCTAGCGGAGACACAGATACGCAGTATTTT
CDR3 protein: CASSLGASGDTDTQYF

D gene: -
V gene: TRBV9
J gene: TRBJ2-7
clone size: -
CDR3 DNA: TGTGCCAGCAGCGTTGGAGACGAGCAGTACTTC
CDR3 protein: CASSVGDEQYF

D gene: -
V gene: TRBV21-1
J gene: TRBJ1-1
clone size: -
CDR3 DNA: TGTGCCAGCGGCACCTACCGGGACAGGGCGCCTGAAGCTTTCTTT
CDR3 protein: CASGTYRDRAPEAFF

D gene: -
V gene: TRBV20-1
J gene: TRBJ2-3
clone size: -
CDR3 DNA: TGCAGTGCTAGACAAATTGGGTCTAGCACAGATACGCAGTATTTT
CDR3 protein: CSARQIGSSTDTQYF

D gene: -
V gene: TRBV12-3/TRBV12-4
J gene: TRBJ1-5
clone size: few
CDR3 DNA: TGTGCCGGCAAACAGGGAAATCAGCCCCAGCATTTT
CDR3 protein: CAGKQGNQPQHF

D gene: TRBD1
V gene: TRBV28
J gene: TRBJ2-3
clone size: few
CDR3 DNA: TGTGCCAGCAGCATCCCCATCTCTCAAGGACAGGGGGCAGATACGCAGTATTTT
CDR3 protein: CASSIPISQGQGADTQYF

D gene: TRBD1
V gene: TRBV2
J gene: TRBJ1-4
clone size: -
CDR3 DNA: TGTGCCAGCACGATCTCGACAGGGATTAATGAAAAACTGTTTTTT
CDR3 protein: CASTISTGINEKLFF

D gene: -
V gene: TRBV6-1
J gene: TRBJ2-7
clone size: few
CDR3 DNA: TGTGCCAGCAGCCCTTTATTATTCTCCGAGCAGTACTTC
CDR3 protein: CASSPLLFSEQYF

D gene: -
V gene: TRBV24-1
J gene: TRBJ1-2
clone size: -
CDR3 DNA: TGTGCCACCAGTAGATCGGGCAGGGACTATGGCTACACCTTC
CDR3 protein: CATSRSGRDYGYTF

D gene: -
V gene: TRBV6-5
J gene: TRBJ2-3
clone size: many
CDR3 DNA: TGTGCCAGCAGTTACCGAGATACGCAGTATTTT
CDR3 protein: CASSYRDTQYF